This TCR beta chain was recorded in a study of cytomegalovirus exposure and HLA in healthy donors. PCR primers comprised 60 Vbeta and 13 Jbeta primers. Some clones are missing from TCRdb's copy, which holds only in-frame ones; the method was immunoSEQ multiplex PCR. Found here are over 60,000 clones, roughly four fifths of them singletons; the top ten hold roughly 7.4%. The trim removed 5 bases at V and 10 bases at J, leaving 11 bases unmatched. The germline gives CDR1 SEHNR, CDR2 FQNEAQ (reference sequence). The CDR3 totals 14 residues. This TCR was recovered from a woman in her 30s in good health and CMV-seropositive. Sequenced material: PBMCs. The chain couples TRBV7-9 to TRBJ1-1, with 9 positions matching TRBD1. The DNA for the CDR3 is TGTGCCAGCAGCCAGGACAGGGGCCAGGAGGTAGCTTTCTTT. It encodes CASSQDRGQEVAFF.